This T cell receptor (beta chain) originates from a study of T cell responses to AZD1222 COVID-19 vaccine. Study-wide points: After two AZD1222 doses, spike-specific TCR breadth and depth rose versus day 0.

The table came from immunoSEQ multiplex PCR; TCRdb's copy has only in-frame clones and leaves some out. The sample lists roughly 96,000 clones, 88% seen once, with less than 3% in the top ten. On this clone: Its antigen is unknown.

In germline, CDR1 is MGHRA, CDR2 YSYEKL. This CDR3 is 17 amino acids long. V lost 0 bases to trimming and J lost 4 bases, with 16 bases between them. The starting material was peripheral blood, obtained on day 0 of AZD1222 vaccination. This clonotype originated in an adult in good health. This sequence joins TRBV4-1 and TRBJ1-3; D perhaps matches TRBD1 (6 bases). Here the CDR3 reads CASSQDRGGRGGNTIYF. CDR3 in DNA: TGCGCCAGCAGCCAAGATCGCGGGGGGCGCGGAGGAAACACCATATATTTT.